This TCR beta chain was documented in a study of T cell responses to AZD1222 COVID-19 vaccine. Germline values: CDR1 SGHNT, CDR2 YYREEE (reference sequence). CDR3 length equals 16 residues. The V gene end was trimmed by 1 base and the J gene end by 9 bases; junction bases not matched to a gene: 11. Sequenced by immunoSEQ multiplex PCR; TCRdb stores in-frame clones only, minus some. The sample contains 95,000 to 150,000 clones, more than 75% of which appear only once. V gene TRBV5-4 combines with J gene TRBJ2-1; the match to TRBD2 covers 9 bases. The receptor's source is an adult in good health. Sample: peripheral blood, taken on day 0 of AZD1222 vaccination. CDR3 sequence reads: CASSLPLGGRAFEQFF. In nucleotides, the CDR3 is TGTGCCAGCAGCTTGCCCCTGGGCGGGAGGGCCTTTGAGCAGTTCTTC. The variable domain in full, with the rest retrieved from reference TRBV5-4 and TRBJ2-1, is ETGVTQSPTHLIKTRGQQVTLRCSSQSGHNTVSWYQQALGQGPQFIFQYYREEENGRGNFPPRFSGLQFPNYSSELNVNALELDDSALYLCASSLPLGGRAFEQFFGPGTRLTVL.